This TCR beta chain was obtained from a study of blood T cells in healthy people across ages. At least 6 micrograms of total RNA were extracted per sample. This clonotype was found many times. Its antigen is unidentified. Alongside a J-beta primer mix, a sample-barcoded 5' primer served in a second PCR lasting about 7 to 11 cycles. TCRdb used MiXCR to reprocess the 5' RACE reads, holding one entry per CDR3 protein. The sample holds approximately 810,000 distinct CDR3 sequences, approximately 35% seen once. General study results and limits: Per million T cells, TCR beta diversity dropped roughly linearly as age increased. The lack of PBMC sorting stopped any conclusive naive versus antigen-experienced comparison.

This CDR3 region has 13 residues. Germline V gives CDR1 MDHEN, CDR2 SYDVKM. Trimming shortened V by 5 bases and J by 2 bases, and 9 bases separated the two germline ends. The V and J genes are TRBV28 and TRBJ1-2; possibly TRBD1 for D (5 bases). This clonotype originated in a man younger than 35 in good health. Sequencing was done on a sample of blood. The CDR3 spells CASSVPGNYGYTF. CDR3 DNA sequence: TGTGCCAGCAGTGTTCCAGGGAACTATGGCTACACCTTC.